Presented here are 17 T cell receptor beta chains from one specimen sequenced in a study of blood T cell repertoires in COVID-19. This table comes from immunoSEQ multiplex PCR, and its TCRdb copy is limited to in-frame clones, with some not included. The data hold about 280,000 clones, with approximately 90% observed a single time. Sequenced sample: PBMCs or T cells enriched from blood (not recorded which). All receptors derive from a man aged 40-55 years who had been exposed to COVID-19.

With respect to this clone: Other DNA variants within this sample encode the same CDR3. The V and J genes are TRBV7-8 and TRBJ2-7; tentatively, D is TRBD2 (6 bases). The V gene lost 0 bases and the J gene lost 4 bases, with 10 bases spanning the gap. The germline V gene has CDR1 SGHVS and CDR2 FQNEAQ. The CDR3 is made up of 14 amino acids. This chain's CDR3 is CASSLAAGSYEQYF. The DNA for the CDR3 is TGTGCCAGCAGCTTAGCGGCGGGAAGTTACGAGCAGTACTTC.

This clone was seen a few times. The V gene is TRBV4-1, the J gene TRBJ1-1; 9 bases align to TRBD1. The ends lost 4 bases at V and 4 bases at J; junction bases unmatched: 1. The CDR3 runs 13 residues. CDR1 is MGHRA and CDR2 is YSYEKL in the germline V gene. The CDR3 here is CASSPTGGTEAFF. CDR3 coding DNA: TGCGCCAGCAGCCCGACAGGGGGCACTGAAGCTTTCTTT.

This chain joins TRBV30 and TRBJ1-5, with TRBD1 as a possible D gene (5 bases). The CDR3 has 13 amino acids. The germline V gene encodes CDR1 GTSNPN and CDR2 SVGIG (reference sequence). V lost 0 bases and J 5 bases, leaving 8 bases between the germline ends. Here the CDR3 DNA reads TGTGCCTGGAGTGTGGGGCTTGATCAGCCCCAGCATTTT. The encoded protein is CAWSVGLDQPQHF.

CDR3: CASSYQDSGNTIYF. The DNA of the CDR3 is TGTGCCAGCAGCTATCAGGACTCTGGAAACACCATATATTTT. The V gene is TRBV9, the J gene TRBJ1-3; D is unclear. Trimming shortened V by 4 bases and J by 0 bases, and 8 bases separated the two germline ends. CDR1 is SGDLS and CDR2 is YYNGEE in the germline V gene. This CDR3 has 14 amino acids.

The rearrangement uses TRBV7-6 and TRBJ2-3; maybe TRBD1 (6 bases). Trimming removed 0 bases at V and 4 bases at J, with 20 bases between. CDR3 length: 18 residues. The germline V gene has CDR1 SGHVS and CDR2 FNYEAQ. Here the CDR3 reads CASSLAQGTNRAADTQYF. In DNA, the CDR3 is TGTGCCAGCAGCTTAGCGCAAGGGACAAACAGGGCGGCAGATACGCAGTATTTT.

This clone was recorded once. The rearrangement joins TRBV6-6 to TRBJ1-1; D is uncertain. Germline CDR1 is MNHNY and CDR2 is SVGAGI (reference sequence). The CDR3 has 13 amino acids. Trimming pared 6 bases from V and 4 bases from J, leaving 12 bases between. The CDR3 is CASSPGRGTEAFF. CDR3 sequence (DNA): TGTGCCAGCAGCCCCGGACGGGGCACTGAAGCTTTCTTT.

This sequence joins TRBV24-1 and TRBJ1-4; 11 nucleotides line up with TRBD1. Germline-derived CDR1 and CDR2 are KGHDR and SFDVKD. The CDR3 extends over 15 amino acids. The V and J ends lost 4 bases and 8 bases, in that order; junction bases with no gene match: 5. CDR3: CATSDTGTGGEKLFF. For the CDR3, the DNA is TGTGCCACCAGTGACACGGGGACAGGGGGAGAAAAACTGTTTTTT.

This clone has more than one count but fewer than ten. This chain links TRBV9 with TRBJ1-1; a possible D gene is TRBD1 (5 bases). The CDR3 runs 14 residues. Germline V gene sequence: CDR1 SGDLS, CDR2 YYNGEE. Trimming took 0 bases from V and 1 from J, leaving 7 bases between them. CDR3 sequence (DNA): TGTGCCAGCAGCGTAGGCACAGGGAACACTGAAGCTTTCTTT. It translates to CASSVGTGNTEAFF. The entire variable domain, with the rest obtained from reference TRBV9 and TRBJ1-1, is as follows: DSGVTQTPKHLITATGQRVTLRCSPRSGDLSVYWYQQSLDQGLQFLIQYYNGEERAKGNILERFSAQQFPDLHSELNLSSLELGDSALYFCASSVGTGNTEAFFGQGTRLTVV.

This chain links TRBV19 with TRBJ2-3, with 11 positions matching TRBD2. The CDR3 consists of 17 residues. The V segment lost 5 bases and the J segment 6 bases; nucleotides outside the gene matches: 13. The germline V gene has CDR1 LNHDA and CDR2 SQIVND (reference sequence). CDR3 sequence (DNA): TGTGCCAGTAGTTCCCCTTCCGGGACTAGCGGATGGGATACGCAGTATTTT. Protein: CASSSPSGTSGWDTQYF.

This sequence joins TRBV5-4 and TRBJ1-4; TRBD1 aligns across 9 bases. The CDR3 has 15 amino acids. Germline loops: CDR1 SGHNT, CDR2 YYREEE (reference sequence). The junction had 6 bases not matched to a gene; V was cut back by 5 bases and J by 4 bases. Here the CDR3 reads CASRATGGGNEKLFF. The CDR3 DNA reads TGTGCCAGCAGGGCGACAGGGGGGGGTAATGAAAAACTGTTTTTT. Supplemented by reference TRBV5-4 and TRBJ1-4, the full variable domain reads ETGVTQSPTHLIKTRGQQVTLRCSSQSGHNTVSWYQQALGQGPQFIFQYYREEENGRGNFPPRFSGLQFPNYSSELNVNALELDDSALYLCASRATGGGNEKLFFGSGTQLSVL.

This clone has a single count. This chain uses TRBV7-3 with TRBJ2-2; the D is unclear. Trimming removed 2 bases at V and 4 bases at J, with 17 bases between. This CDR3 spans 17 amino acids. The germline V gene encodes CDR1 SGHTA and CDR2 FQGTGA. This chain's CDR3 is CASSLFPIEAGTGELFF. CDR3 DNA sequence: TGTGCCAGCAGCTTATTCCCTATTGAGGCTGGCACCGGGGAGCTGTTTTTT.

The chain has TRBV5-1 and TRBJ1-6, with a weak D call TRBD1 (5 bases). The germline V gene has CDR1 SGHRS and CDR2 YFSETQ. Trimming took 4 bases from V and 8 from J, leaving 10 bases between them. The CDR3 totals 13 residues. For the CDR3, the DNA is TGCGCCAGCAGCCTGCTGACAGATTCACCCCTCCACTTT. Protein product: CASSLLTDSPLHF.

The chain combines TRBV2 with TRBJ2-7; 9 bases agree with TRBD1. CDR3 size: 16 residues. The V segment lost 4 bases and the J segment 6 bases; nucleotides outside the gene matches: 13. Germline CDR1 SNHLY, CDR2 FYNNEI. The CDR3 sequence: CASSVKPGTGQTEQYF. The CDR3 region has the DNA TGTGCCAGCAGTGTTAAGCCTGGGACAGGGCAAACCGAGCAGTACTTC.

The rearrangement uses TRBV6-5 and TRBJ2-1, with 13 bases fitting TRBD2. CDR1 is MNHEY, CDR2 SVGAGI, per germline. Trimming removed 7 bases from V and 10 bases from J; junction bases left unmatched: 7. The CDR3 is 14 residues long. CDR3 loop: CASKSGLAGVEQFF. The CDR3 region has the DNA TGTGCCAGCAAGTCCGGACTAGCGGGAGTAGAGCAGTTCTTC.

The CDR3 nucleotides read TGTGCCAGCAGGGGACAGGGCGGTTCACCCCTCCACTTT. Protein: CASRGQGGSPLHF. The chain couples TRBV2 to TRBJ1-6, with 9 positions matching TRBD1. J was trimmed by 9 bases and V by 6 bases; bases with no gene match: 3. The CDR3 runs to 13 residues. From germline, CDR1 is SNHLY and CDR2 FYNNEI.

The chain couples TRBV24-1 to TRBJ2-2, with TRBD2 matching 8 bases. The germline V gene encodes CDR1 KGHDR and CDR2 SFDVKD. The CDR3 consists of 16 residues. V trimming: 2 bases; J trimming: 0 bases; junction bases outside the gene matches: 1. CDR3 nucleotide sequence: TGTGCCACCAGTGATTCGGGACTAGCGAACACCGGGGAGCTGTTTTTT. This sequence encodes CATSDSGLANTGELFF.

The V gene is TRBV6-5, the J gene TRBJ1-2; D uncertain. The CDR3 is made up of 14 amino acids. Germline assignment: CDR1 MNHEY and CDR2 SVGAGI. Trimming took 2 bases from V and 6 from J, leaving 13 bases between them. In DNA form, the CDR3 reads TGTGCCAGCAGTTACGCGCAGGCTAATGATGGCTACACCTTC. Translation gives CASSYAQANDGYTF.